Listed here are 12 T cell receptor beta chains from one sample, sequenced in a study of blood T cell repertoires in COVID-19. Clones were read by immunoSEQ multiplex PCR, and TCRdb kept only the in-frame ones, dropping some. Of over 120,000 clones in the sample, 84% were seen once. Sequencing was done on a sample of peripheral blood. These receptors originate from a human donor in a cohort sampled during active COVID-19.

The rearrangement uses TRBV19 and TRBJ2-5; 8 bases line up with TRBD2. CDR1 and CDR2 (germline): LNHDA, SQIVND (reference sequence). V shed 3 bases and J 7 bases; nucleotides not matched to a gene: 10. The CDR3 sequence is 15 residues long. The chain's CDR3 is CASSIYGGLDATQYF. Here the CDR3 DNA reads TGTGCCAGTAGTATTTATGGGGGACTAGACGCGACCCAGTACTTC.

In its sample, this clone was seen once. V is TRBV2 and J is TRBJ2-7; D gene uncertain. The CDR3 consists of 11 residues. The V end was cut by 5 bases, the J end by 1 base, with 3 bases between. In germline, CDR1 is SNHLY, CDR2 FYNNEI. DNA for the CDR3: TGTGCCAGCAGTCAGTCCTACGAGCAGTACTTC. Protein sequence: CASSQSYEQYF.

The rearrangement joins TRBV19 to TRBJ1-2; TRBD1 agrees at 10 bases. V lost 4 bases, J lost 5 bases, and 13 bases stayed unmatched. Germline V gene sequence: CDR1 LNHDA, CDR2 SQIVND (reference sequence). The CDR3 runs 17 residues. CDR3 nucleotides: TGTGCCAGTAGTACAACCTCAGGGACAGGGGCCTTTTATGGCTACACCTTC. Translation: CASSTTSGTGAFYGYTF. The complete variable domain, with remaining parts taken from reference TRBV19 and TRBJ1-2, reads DGGITQSPKYLFRKEGQNVTLSCEQNLNHDAMYWYRQDPGQGLRLIYYSQIVNDFQKGDIAEGYSVSREKKESFPLTVTSAQKNPTAFYLCASSTTSGTGAFYGYTFGSGTRLTVV.

This sequence joins TRBV2 and TRBJ2-5; TRBD1 aligns across 7 bases. The CDR3 totals 13 residues. Germline V gives CDR1 SNHLY, CDR2 FYNNEI. With 7 bases clipped from V and 2 bases from J, the junction kept 4 bases outside the gene matches. As DNA, the CDR3 is TGTGCCAGCAAACGACAGGGTCAAGAGACCCAGTACTTC. As protein: CASKRQGQETQYF.

This clone is a singleton in its sample. The chain is built from TRBV29-1 and TRBJ1-1; D is unresolved. Germline values: CDR1 SQVTM, CDR2 ANQGSEA. CDR3 length equals 12 residues. Trimming pared 7 bases from V and 5 bases from J, leaving 14 bases between. In DNA form, the CDR3 reads TGCAGCGGGAGGATGATGGGGACTGAAGCTTTCTTT. Translated: CSGRMMGTEAFF.

V usage is TRBV4-2 and J usage is TRBJ2-7; unclear D gene. Trimming removed 1 base at V and 5 bases at J, with 9 bases between. Germline loops: CDR1 LGHNA, CDR2 YNFKEQ. This CDR3 comprises 13 residues. The CDR3 spells CASSQGYTDEQYF. In DNA form, the CDR3 reads TGTGCCAGCAGCCAAGGGTACACCGACGAGCAGTACTTC.

The CDR3 nucleotides read TGTGCCTGGAGGGGACAGGGGGAGAACACTGAAGCTTTCTTT. It encodes CAWRGQGENTEAFF. The chain uses TRBV30 and TRBJ1-1; 11 positions agree with TRBD1. V lost 3 bases and J lost 1; bases outside the gene matches: 1. From germline, CDR1 is GTSNPN and CDR2 SVGIG (reference sequence). The CDR3 length is 14 residues.

The chain employs TRBV3-1 (or the pseudogene TRBV3-2) and TRBJ1-6, with unresolved D. Trimming removed 1 base at V and 0 bases at J, with 7 bases between. The germline gives CDR1 LGHDT, CDR2 YNNKEL (reference sequence). The CDR3 has 16 amino acids. The CDR3 region has the DNA TGTGCCAGCAGCCAAGGGAGCCTCTCCTATAATTCACCCCTCCACTTT. This translates into CASSQGSLSYNSPLHF.

The genes are TRBV7-2 and TRBJ2-7; 9 bases map to TRBD2. The CDR3 is 17 amino acids. Germline trimming cut 1 base from V and 2 bases from J; bases unmatched to any gene: 9. CDR1 is SGHTA and CDR2 is FQGNSA in the germline V gene. The CDR3 sequence is CASSLDKGSGRPYEQYV. CDR3 nucleotides: TGTGCCAGCAGCTTAGATAAAGGTAGCGGGAGACCCTACGAGCAGTACGTC.

The chain has TRBV28 and TRBJ2-3; no clear D. CDR1 and CDR2 (germline): MDHEN, SYDVKM. V lost 1 base to trimming and J lost 5 bases, with 10 bases between them. This CDR3 has 14 amino acids. CDR3 residues: CASSLSPSQDTQYF. The CDR3 DNA sequence: TGTGCCAGCAGTTTATCCCCCTCACAAGATACGCAGTATTTT.

This rearrangement joins TRBV28 to TRBJ2-5, with D possibly being TRBD1 (6 bases). Germline CDR1 MDHEN, CDR2 SYDVKM. CDR3 length: 13 amino acids. V was cut by 7 bases and J by 3 bases, with 12 bases left in between. For the CDR3, the DNA is TGTGCCAGCACAACTTCAGGGGAAGAGACCCAGTACTTC. Residues: CASTTSGEETQYF.

The V and J genes are TRBV20-1 and TRBJ2-1; no clear D. The germline V gene has CDR1 DFQATT and CDR2 SNEGSKA (reference sequence). The CDR3 contains 11 residues. With 0 bases removed from V and 16 bases from J, the gap between germline ends came to 13 bases. The CDR3 region has the DNA TGCAGTGCTAGAGACACGCCCCGAGGATTCTTC. Encoded protein: CSARDTPRGFF.